These T cell receptor beta chains were read from a single sample in a study of regulatory T cells in long-lasting Graves disease. From the multiplex PCR reads, TCRdb called clonotypes with MiXCR, one entry per CDR3 protein. The sample lists 500,000 or so distinct CDR3 sequences; 15% to 20% were seen once. This sample was also put to use in a study of T cells in Graves' hyperthyroidism and ophthalmopathy.

This material consisted of peripheral blood mononuclear cells (PBMCs), taken at new diagnosis, from a patient treated with antithyroid drugs. The receptors were sampled from a woman aged 35-65 years with Graves disease. Each CDR3 is given with its conserved first and last residue. A D gene is named only where the DNA matches it firmly. Clone size appears in some rows only: once, few, many, or a class for an expanded clone.

D gene: NA
J gene: TRBJ1-2
V gene: TRBV12-3/TRBV12-4
clone size: many
CDR3 protein: CASSFTATGNYGYTF
CDR3 DNA: TGTGCCAGCAGTTTTACAGCGACTGGGAACTATGGCTACACCTTC

D gene: NA
J gene: TRBJ2-3
V gene: TRBV6-1
clone size: many
CDR3 protein: CASSTSLGTDTQYF
CDR3 DNA: NA

D gene: NA
J gene: TRBJ1-5
V gene: TRBV19
clone size: many
CDR3 protein: CASTTTTEGSSNQPQHF
CDR3 DNA: TGTGCCAGTACTACTACTACGGAGGGCTCGAGCAATCAGCCCCAGCATTTT

D gene: NA
J gene: TRBJ2-3
V gene: TRBV20-1
clone size: many
CDR3 protein: CSAMGMTGRATDTQYF
CDR3 DNA: TGCAGTGCTATGGGAATGACAGGTCGGGCTACAGATACGCAGTATTTT

D gene: NA
J gene: TRBJ2-1
V gene: TRBV2
clone size: few
CDR3 protein: CASRGPTPNEQFF
CDR3 DNA: TGTGCCAGCAGGGGGCCCACTCCCAATGAGCAGTTCTTC

D gene: NA
J gene: TRBJ1-1
V gene: TRBV2
clone size: many
CDR3 protein: CASSSTANTEAFF
CDR3 DNA: TGTGCCAGCAGTTCGACAGCCAACACTGAAGCTTTCTTT

D gene: NA
J gene: TRBJ1-1
V gene: TRBV5-6
clone size: once
CDR3 protein: CASSLAEATEAFF
CDR3 DNA: TGTGCCAGCAGCTTGGCCGAGGCAACTGAAGCTTTCTTT

D gene: NA
J gene: TRBJ2-3
V gene: TRBV9
clone size: NA
CDR3 protein: CASSALDSTDTQYF
CDR3 DNA: TGTGCCAGCAGCGCCCTCGATAGCACAGATACGCAGTATTTT

D gene: TRBD2
J gene: TRBJ2-2
V gene: TRBV7-9
clone size: few
CDR3 protein: CASSSGLAGYTGELFF
CDR3 DNA: TGTGCCAGCAGCTCGGGACTAGCGGGGTACACCGGGGAGCTGTTTTTT

D gene: TRBD1
J gene: TRBJ1-5
V gene: TRBV4-2
clone size: few
CDR3 protein: CASRSDRDQPQHF
CDR3 DNA: TGTGCCAGCAGGTCTGACAGGGACCAGCCCCAGCATTTT

D gene: NA
J gene: TRBJ2-7
V gene: TRBV27
clone size: few
CDR3 protein: CASSLSRSSEQYF
CDR3 DNA: TGTGCCAGCAGTTTATCCCGATCCTCCGAGCAGTACTTC

D gene: TRBD1
J gene: TRBJ1-5
V gene: TRBV28
clone size: many
CDR3 protein: CASSRGQGWQPQHF
CDR3 DNA: TGTGCCAGCAGCCGCGGACAGGGTTGGCAGCCCCAGCATTTT

D gene: NA
J gene: TRBJ2-7
V gene: TRBV6-2/TRBV6-3
clone size: many
CDR3 protein: CASRNTYEQYF
CDR3 DNA: TGTGCCAGCAGGAACACCTACGAGCAGTACTTC

D gene: NA
J gene: TRBJ2-7
V gene: TRBV5-8
clone size: many
CDR3 protein: CASSLGGQRPSYEQYF
CDR3 DNA: TGTGCCAGCAGCTTGGGTGGACAGCGACCGTCCTACGAGCAGTACTTC

D gene: NA
J gene: TRBJ1-1
V gene: TRBV20-1
clone size: few
CDR3 protein: CSARSLRQNTEAFF
CDR3 DNA: TGCAGTGCCCGCTCCCTAAGACAGAACACTGAAGCTTTCTTT